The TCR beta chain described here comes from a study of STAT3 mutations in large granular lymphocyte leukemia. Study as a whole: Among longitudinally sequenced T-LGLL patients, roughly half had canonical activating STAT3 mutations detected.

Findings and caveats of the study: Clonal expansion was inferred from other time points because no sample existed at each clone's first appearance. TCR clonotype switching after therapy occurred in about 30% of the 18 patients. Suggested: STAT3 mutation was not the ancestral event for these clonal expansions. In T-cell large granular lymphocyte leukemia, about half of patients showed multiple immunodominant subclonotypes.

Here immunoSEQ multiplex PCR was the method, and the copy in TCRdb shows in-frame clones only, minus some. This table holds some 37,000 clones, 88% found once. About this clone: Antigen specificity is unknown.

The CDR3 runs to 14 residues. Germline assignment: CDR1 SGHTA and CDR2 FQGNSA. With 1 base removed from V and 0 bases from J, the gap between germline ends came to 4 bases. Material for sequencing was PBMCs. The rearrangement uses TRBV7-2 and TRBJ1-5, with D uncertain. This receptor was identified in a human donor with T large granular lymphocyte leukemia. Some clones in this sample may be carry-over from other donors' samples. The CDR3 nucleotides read TGTGCCAGCAGCTTAGGAAATAGCAATCAGCCCCAGCATTTT. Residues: CASSLGNSNQPQHF.